This is a list of T cell receptor beta chains from one sample in a study of blood T cell repertoires in COVID-19. Clones were sequenced by immunoSEQ multiplex PCR, and TCRdb holds only the in-frame ones, with some missing. Of more than 200,000 clones listed, around 89% are singletons. What was sequenced was PBMCs or T cells enriched from blood (not recorded which). Every receptor here comes from a woman aged 25 to 39 who had recovered from COVID-19. Each CDR3 is given with its conserved first and last residue. Fields, in order: CDR3 protein, CDR3 DNA, V gene, clone size, D gene, J gene. A D gene is named only where the DNA matches it firmly. Some rows have no size entry. The others give once, few or many, or a class for an expanded clone.

CDR3: CASSVEWGREQYF; DNA: TGTGCCAGCAGCGTAGAGTGGGGGCGCGAGCAGTACTTC; V: TRBV9; size: NA; D: NA; J: TRBJ2-7
CDR3: CASSYGQGRTEAFF; DNA: TGTGCCAGTAGTTACGGACAGGGCCGGACTGAAGCTTTCTTT; V: TRBV19; size: NA; D: TRBD1; J: TRBJ1-1
CDR3: CASSLVRGEQFF; DNA: TGCGCCAGCAGCTTAGTACGGGGTGAGCAGTTCTTC; V: TRBV5-1; size: NA; D: NA; J: TRBJ2-1
CDR3: CASSEGPPGSGNTIYF; DNA: TGTGCCAGCAGTGAAGGGCCCCCGGGCTCTGGAAACACCATATATTTT; V: TRBV6-1; size: NA; D: NA; J: TRBJ1-3
CDR3: CATSDEKTGTRSYNEQFF; DNA: TGTGCCACCAGTGACGAGAAGACCGGGACTAGGTCCTACAATGAGCAGTTCTTC; V: TRBV24-1; size: NA; D: TRBD2; J: TRBJ2-1
CDR3: CASSRYETGRYEQYF; DNA: TGTGCCAGCAGTCGGTATGAGACAGGGAGGTACGAGCAGTACTTC; V: TRBV6-5; size: NA; D: NA; J: TRBJ2-7
CDR3: CASSQVYRTFYGYTF; DNA: TGTGCCAGCAGCCAAGTTTACAGAACTTTCTATGGCTACACCTTC; V: TRBV3-1/TRBV3-2; size: NA; D: NA; J: TRBJ1-2
CDR3: CASSRWGEGHNEQFF; DNA: TGTGCCAGCAGCAGATGGGGGGAGGGCCACAATGAGCAGTTCTTC; V: TRBV11-2; size: NA; D: TRBD2; J: TRBJ2-1
CDR3: CASSLDSGTADTQYF; DNA: TGTGCCAGCAGCTTAGATAGCGGGACTGCAGATACGCAGTATTTT; V: TRBV11-3; size: few; D: TRBD2; J: TRBJ2-3
CDR3: CASSLATPGQSYGYTF; DNA: TGTGCCAGCAGCTTAGCCACTCCGGGACAGAGCTATGGCTACACCTTC; V: TRBV7-9; size: NA; D: TRBD1; J: TRBJ1-2
CDR3: CASSLSRGPSFGYTF; DNA: TGTGCCAGCAGTTTGTCTCGGGGTCCCTCTTTTGGCTACACCTTC; V: TRBV28; size: NA; D: NA; J: TRBJ1-2